Here is one TCR beta chain with its context. This clonotype has a handful of counts. The antigen it recognizes is unknown. Qualities for individual bases were not recorded, and no much larger clone is one base off. These data originate in a study of T-cell memory formation after mild COVID-19 (dated by TCRdb to about 2021). A note on the overall study: Most TCR sequence clusters were specific to one of the two donors. In a couple of donors, T-cell clones that expanded and contracted after mild COVID-19 were tracked by sequencing TCRalpha and TCRbeta repertoires over time. The cohort comprised two young, previously healthy adult volunteers, one female and one male. Study-level results and caveats: Contracting CD4+ clones were located mainly in the CM and EM memory subsets, whereas CD8+ clones were found to be enriched in EMRA. The second-wave clones that peaked on day 37 were not confirmed to be SARS-CoV-2 specific. Clones that contracted from day 15 to 85 showed balanced CD4/CD8 phenotypes, whereas a second wave of clones that expanded from day 15 to 37 leaned towards CD4+. Only two mild cases were covered in the study, and larger cohorts including severe cases with pre-infection samples were considered necessary. Some responding clones were detected in pre-infection memory, which suggested that pre-existing cross-reactive memory T cells had joined the SARS-CoV-2 response.

The instrument was an Illumina NovaSeq 6000. Using 5'RACE with constant-segment primers, TCRalpha and TCRbeta cDNA libraries were constructed, with sample barcodes and unique molecular identifiers added in the process. RNA was extracted from every sample with Trizol reagent. Libraries were amplified in two PCR steps, with a second sample barcode and Illumina TruSeq adapters added in the second step. Libraries were sequenced on an Illumina NovaSeq with 2 x 150 bp paired-end reads. The original pipeline was this. With migec v1.2.7, reads were demultiplexed and then collapsed into UMI-guided consensus sequences. With mixcr v2.1.11, UMI consensuses were aligned to TRA and TRB V and J templates and assembled into clonotypes. Clonotypes were classified as expanded or contracted when called significant by both edgeR and NoisET, with noise models trained on biological replicates. edgeR calls used a false discovery rate-adjusted p below 0.01 and a log2 fold-change threshold of 1. As an exploratory analysis of dynamics, PCA with hierarchical clustering was applied to max-normalized trajectories of the 1000 most abundant clonotypes. Each responding clone was given a CD4 or CD8 phenotype based on the CD4+ and CD8+ repertoires, which had been sequenced separately. TCRdb redid the processing of the public reads, applying fastp at Q25 and MiXCR, and retained in-frame beta chains. CDR3 protein sequences are deduplicated, and each keeps its most common genes and DNA. TCRdb, not the original authors, processed these V and J calls. The sample table contains 180,000 or so distinct CDR3 sequences; only one count was recorded for around 15% of them. The biggest ten clones account for roughly 2.1% of the sample.

Ficoll-Paque density gradient centrifugation was used to isolate PBMCs. Trimming at the junction amounts to 2 bases on V and 6 bases on J, and the germline ends lie 14 bases apart. Based on the germline V gene (reference sequence), the CDR1 and CDR2 sequences are MNHEY and SMNVEV. The CDR3, from cysteine to phenylalanine, totals 15 residues. Kept here is only the CDR3 DNA, which spans 45 bases and is read in frame from base 1. The clonotype originates from an adult woman who had mild COVID-19 (a few samples of this study predate the infection). The sample titles of this study are shuffled in the database, so cell type and time point are left out; the donor was told from shared clones. The chain is made from TRBV27 and TRBJ2-1; TRBD2 could be the D gene, as 6 bases match. Material: PBMCs or a T cell subset sorted from them (not recorded which). The DNA is TGTGCCAGCAGTTTAGAGCGGGCACCCCGCAATGAGCAGTTCTTC. This translates into CASSLERAPRNEQFF.